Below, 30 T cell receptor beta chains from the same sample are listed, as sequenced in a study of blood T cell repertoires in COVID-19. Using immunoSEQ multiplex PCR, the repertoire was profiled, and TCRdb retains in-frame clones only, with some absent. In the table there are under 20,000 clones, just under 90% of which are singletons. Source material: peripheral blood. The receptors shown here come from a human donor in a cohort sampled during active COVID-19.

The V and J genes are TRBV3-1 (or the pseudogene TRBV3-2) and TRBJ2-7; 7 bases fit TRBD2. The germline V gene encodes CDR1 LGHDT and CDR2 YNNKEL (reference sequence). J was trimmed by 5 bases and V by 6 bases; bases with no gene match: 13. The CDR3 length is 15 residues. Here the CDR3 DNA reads TGTGCCAGCAGTCTCAGGACTAGTATTAAGGACGAGCAGTACTTC. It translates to CASSLRTSIKDEQYF.

The DNA of the CDR3 is TGTGCCAGCAGTTTGATCAGCACTATGGCTTTCTTT. Encoded protein: CASSLISTMAFF. The chain couples TRBV6-2 or TRBV6-3 to TRBJ1-1; D is unclear. CDR3 length: 12 residues. Trimming shortened V by 4 bases and J by 11 bases, and 14 bases separated the two germline ends. Germline values: CDR1 MNHEY, CDR2 SVGEGT.

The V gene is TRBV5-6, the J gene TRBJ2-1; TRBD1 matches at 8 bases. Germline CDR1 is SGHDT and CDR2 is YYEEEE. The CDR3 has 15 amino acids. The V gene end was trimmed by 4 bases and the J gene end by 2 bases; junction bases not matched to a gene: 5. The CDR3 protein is CASSPPTGAYNEQFF. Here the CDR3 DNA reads TGTGCCAGCAGCCCCCCGACAGGGGCCTACAATGAGCAGTTCTTC.

In DNA, the CDR3 is TGTGCCAGCAGCCCCCCCGAGCGAGCCAAAAACATTCAGTACTTC. Its translation: CASSPPERAKNIQYF. This rearrangement joins TRBV7-9 to TRBJ2-4; D is uncertain. V shed 5 bases and J shed 0 bases, with 11 bases lying between them. This CDR3 has 15 residues. Germline V gives CDR1 SEHNR, CDR2 FQNEAQ (reference sequence).

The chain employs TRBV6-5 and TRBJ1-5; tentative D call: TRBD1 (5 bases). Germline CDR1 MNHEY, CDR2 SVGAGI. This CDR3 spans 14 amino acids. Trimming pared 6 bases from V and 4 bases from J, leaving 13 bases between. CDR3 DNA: TGTGCCAGCAGCTCGACAGCTCCAAATCAGCCCCAGCATTTT. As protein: CASSSTAPNQPQHF.

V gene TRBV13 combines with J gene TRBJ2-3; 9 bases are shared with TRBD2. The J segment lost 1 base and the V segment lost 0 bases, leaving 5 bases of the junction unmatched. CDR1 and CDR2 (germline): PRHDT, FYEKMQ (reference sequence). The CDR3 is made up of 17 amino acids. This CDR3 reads CASSLGLRTSGTDTQYF. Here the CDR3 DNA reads TGTGCCAGCAGCTTAGGCCTCAGGACTAGCGGCACAGATACGCAGTATTTT.

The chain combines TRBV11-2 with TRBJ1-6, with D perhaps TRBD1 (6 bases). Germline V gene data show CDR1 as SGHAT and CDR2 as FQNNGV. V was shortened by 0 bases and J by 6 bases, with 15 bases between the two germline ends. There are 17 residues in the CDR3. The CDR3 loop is CASSLDQGQWINSPLHF. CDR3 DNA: TGTGCCAGCAGCTTAGATCAAGGACAGTGGATTAATTCACCCCTCCACTTT.

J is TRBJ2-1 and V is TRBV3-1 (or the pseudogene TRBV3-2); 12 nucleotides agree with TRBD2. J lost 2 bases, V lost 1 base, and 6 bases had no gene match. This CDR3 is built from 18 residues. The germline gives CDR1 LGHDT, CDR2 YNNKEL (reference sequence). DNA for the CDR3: TGTGCCAGCAGCCAAGGAAAGCTAGCGGGAGGGCCCTACAATGAGCAGTTCTTC. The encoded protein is CASSQGKLAGGPYNEQFF.

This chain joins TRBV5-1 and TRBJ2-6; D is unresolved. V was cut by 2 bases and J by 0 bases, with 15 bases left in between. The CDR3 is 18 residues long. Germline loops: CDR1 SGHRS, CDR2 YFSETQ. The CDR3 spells CASSFLEAPTSGANVLTF. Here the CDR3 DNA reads TGCGCCAGCAGCTTTTTGGAAGCGCCGACCTCTGGGGCCAACGTCCTGACTTTC.

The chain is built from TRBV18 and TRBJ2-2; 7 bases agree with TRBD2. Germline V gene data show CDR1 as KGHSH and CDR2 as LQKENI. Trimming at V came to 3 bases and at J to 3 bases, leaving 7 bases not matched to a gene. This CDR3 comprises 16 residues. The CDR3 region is CASSPIAGFDTGELFF. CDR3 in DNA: TGTGCCAGCTCACCGATAGCGGGCTTTGACACCGGGGAGCTGTTTTTT. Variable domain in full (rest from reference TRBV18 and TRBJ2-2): NAGVMQNPRHLVRRRGQEARLRCSPMKGHSHVYWYRQLPEEGLKFMVYLQKENIIDESGMPKERFSAEFPKEGPSILRIQQVVRGDSAAYFCASSPIAGFDTGELFFGEGSRLTVL.

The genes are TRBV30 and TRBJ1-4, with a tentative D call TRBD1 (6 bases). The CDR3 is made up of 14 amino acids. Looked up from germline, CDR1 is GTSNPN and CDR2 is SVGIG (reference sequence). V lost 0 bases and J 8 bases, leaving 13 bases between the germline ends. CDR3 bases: TGTGCCTGGAGTGTACCCTCGAGGGGGGAAAAACTGTTTTTT. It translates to CAWSVPSRGEKLFF.

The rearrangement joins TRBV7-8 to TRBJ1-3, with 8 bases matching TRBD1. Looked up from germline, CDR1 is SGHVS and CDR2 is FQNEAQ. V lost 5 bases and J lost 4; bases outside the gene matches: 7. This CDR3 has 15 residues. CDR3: CASSPRTGSGNTIYF. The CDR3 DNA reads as TGTGCCAGCAGCCCCAGGACAGGGTCAGGAAACACCATATATTTT.

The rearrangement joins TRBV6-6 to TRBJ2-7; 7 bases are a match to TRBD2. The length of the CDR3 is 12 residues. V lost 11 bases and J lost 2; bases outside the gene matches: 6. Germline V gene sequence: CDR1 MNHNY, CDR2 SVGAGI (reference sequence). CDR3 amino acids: CASRDYPYEQYF. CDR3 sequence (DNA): TGTGCCTCCAGGGACTATCCCTACGAGCAGTACTTC.

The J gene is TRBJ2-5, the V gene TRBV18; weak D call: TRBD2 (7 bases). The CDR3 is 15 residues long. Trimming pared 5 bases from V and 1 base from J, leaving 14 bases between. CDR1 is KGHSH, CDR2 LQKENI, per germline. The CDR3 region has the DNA TGTGCCAGCTCAACCAATGGGGGGGCCCAAGAGACCCAGTACTTC. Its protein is CASSTNGGAQETQYF.

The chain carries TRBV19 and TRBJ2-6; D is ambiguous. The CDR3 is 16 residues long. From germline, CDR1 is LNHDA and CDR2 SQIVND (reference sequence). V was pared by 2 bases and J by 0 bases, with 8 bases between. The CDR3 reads CASSIPSGSGANVLTF. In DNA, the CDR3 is TGTGCCAGTAGTATACCTTCGGGCTCTGGGGCCAACGTCCTGACTTTC.

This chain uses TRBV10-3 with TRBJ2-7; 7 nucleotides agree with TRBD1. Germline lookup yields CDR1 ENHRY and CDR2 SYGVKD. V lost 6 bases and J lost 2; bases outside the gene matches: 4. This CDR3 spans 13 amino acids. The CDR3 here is CAISIGQAYEQYF. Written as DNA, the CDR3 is TGTGCCATCAGCATAGGACAGGCCTACGAGCAGTACTTC.

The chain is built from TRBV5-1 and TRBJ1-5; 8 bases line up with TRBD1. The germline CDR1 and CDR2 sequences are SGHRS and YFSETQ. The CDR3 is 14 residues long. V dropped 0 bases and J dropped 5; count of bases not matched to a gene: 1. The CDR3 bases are TGCGCCAGCAGCTTGGGACAGGGGCATCAGCCCCAGCATTTT. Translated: CASSLGQGHQPQHF.

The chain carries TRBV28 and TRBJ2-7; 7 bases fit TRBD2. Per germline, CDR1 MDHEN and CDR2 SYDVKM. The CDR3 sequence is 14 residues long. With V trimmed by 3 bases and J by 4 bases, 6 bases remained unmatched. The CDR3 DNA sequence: TGTGCCAGCAGTTTTTTAGCGGGTACTTACGAGCAGTACTTC. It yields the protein CASSFLAGTYEQYF. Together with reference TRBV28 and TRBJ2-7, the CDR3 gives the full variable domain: DVKVTQSSRYLVKRTGEKVFLECVQDMDHENMFWYRQDPGLGLRLIYFSYDVKMKEKGDIPEGYSVSREKKERFSLILESASTNQTSMYLCASSFLAGTYEQYFGPGTRLTVT.

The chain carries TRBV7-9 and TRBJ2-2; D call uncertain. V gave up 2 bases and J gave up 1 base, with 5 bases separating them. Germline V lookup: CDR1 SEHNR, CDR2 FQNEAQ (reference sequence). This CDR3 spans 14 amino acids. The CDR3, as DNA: TGTGCCAGCAGCTTAAATCAGAACACCGGGGAGCTGTTTTTT. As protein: CASSLNQNTGELFF.

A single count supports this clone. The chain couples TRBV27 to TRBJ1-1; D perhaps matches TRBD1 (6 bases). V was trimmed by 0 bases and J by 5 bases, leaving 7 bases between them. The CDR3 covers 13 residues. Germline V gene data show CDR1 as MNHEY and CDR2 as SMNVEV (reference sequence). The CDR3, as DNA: TGTGCCAGCAGTTTATCCCAGGGGACTGAAGCTTTCTTT. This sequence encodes CASSLSQGTEAFF.

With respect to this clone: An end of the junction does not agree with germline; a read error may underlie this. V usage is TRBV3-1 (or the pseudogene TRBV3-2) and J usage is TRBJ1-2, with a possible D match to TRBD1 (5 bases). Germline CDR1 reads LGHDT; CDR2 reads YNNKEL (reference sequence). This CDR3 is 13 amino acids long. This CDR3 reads CASSQSVDSRLVF. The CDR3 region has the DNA TGTGCCAGCAGCCAATCCGTTGACAGTCGACTTGTATTC.

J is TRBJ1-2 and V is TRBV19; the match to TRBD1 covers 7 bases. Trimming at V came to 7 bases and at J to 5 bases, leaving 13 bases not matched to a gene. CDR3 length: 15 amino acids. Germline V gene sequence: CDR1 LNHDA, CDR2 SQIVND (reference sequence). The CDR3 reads CASKGGTAIPYGYTF. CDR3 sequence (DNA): TGTGCCAGTAAAGGGGGGACAGCCATCCCATATGGCTACACCTTC.

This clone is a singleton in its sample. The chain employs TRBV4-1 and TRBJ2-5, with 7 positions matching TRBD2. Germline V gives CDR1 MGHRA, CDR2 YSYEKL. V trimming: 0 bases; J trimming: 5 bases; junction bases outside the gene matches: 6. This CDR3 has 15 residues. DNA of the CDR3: TGCGCCAGCAGCCAAGAAGGGAGGGAGCGGGAGACCCAGTACTTC. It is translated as CASSQEGRERETQYF.

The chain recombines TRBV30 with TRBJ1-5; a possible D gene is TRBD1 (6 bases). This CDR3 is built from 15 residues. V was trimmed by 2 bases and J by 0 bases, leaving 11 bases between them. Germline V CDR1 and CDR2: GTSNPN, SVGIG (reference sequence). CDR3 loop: CAWSIQGNSNQPQHF. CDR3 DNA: TGTGCCTGGAGTATACAGGGTAATAGCAATCAGCCCCAGCATTTT.

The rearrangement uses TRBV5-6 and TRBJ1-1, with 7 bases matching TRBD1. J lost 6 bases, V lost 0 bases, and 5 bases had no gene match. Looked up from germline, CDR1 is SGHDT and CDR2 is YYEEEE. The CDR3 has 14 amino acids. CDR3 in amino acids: CASSLGQGVAEAFF. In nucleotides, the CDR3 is TGTGCCAGCAGCTTGGGACAGGGTGTCGCTGAAGCTTTCTTT.

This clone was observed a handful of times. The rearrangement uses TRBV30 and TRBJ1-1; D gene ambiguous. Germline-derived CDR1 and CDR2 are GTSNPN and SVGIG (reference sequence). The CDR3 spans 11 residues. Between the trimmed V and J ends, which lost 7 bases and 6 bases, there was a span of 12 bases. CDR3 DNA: TGTGCCTCCAGCGAGGGCCCTGAAGCTTTCTTT. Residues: CASSEGPEAFF. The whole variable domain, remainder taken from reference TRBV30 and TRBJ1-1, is SQTIHQWPATLVQPVGSPLSLECTVEGTSNPNLYWYRQAAGRGLQLLFYSVGIGQISSEVPQNLSASRPQDRQFILSSKKLLLSDSGFYLCASSEGPEAFFGQGTRLTVV.

The DNA for the CDR3 is TGCGCCAGCAGCTCAGGGTCGGTCGGTTCTGAAGCTTTCTTT. The encoded protein is CASSSGSVGSEAFF. J is TRBJ1-1 and V is TRBV10-1, with TRBD1 as a possible D gene (5 bases). Trimming cost V 6 bases and J 6 bases, with 17 bases left between them. Germline lookup yields CDR1 WNHNN and CDR2 SYGVQD (reference sequence). This CDR3 is 14 amino acids long.

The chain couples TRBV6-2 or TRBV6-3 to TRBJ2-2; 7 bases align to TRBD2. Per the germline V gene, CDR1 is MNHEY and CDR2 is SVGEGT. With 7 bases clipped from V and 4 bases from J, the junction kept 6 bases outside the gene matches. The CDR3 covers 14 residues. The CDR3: CASTPSGGTGELFF. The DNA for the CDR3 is TGTGCCAGCACCCCTAGCGGAGGCACCGGGGAGCTGTTTTTT.

This chain's CDR3 is CASKGQGGEKLFF. CDR3 coding DNA: TGTGCCAGCAAGGGGCAGGGAGGTGAAAAACTGTTTTTT. V and J are TRBV2 and TRBJ1-4, with a tentative D call TRBD1 (5 bases). The germline V gene encodes CDR1 SNHLY and CDR2 FYNNEI. The V end lost 7 bases, the J end lost 7 bases, and 13 bases lay between the germline ends. CDR3 length: 13 amino acids.

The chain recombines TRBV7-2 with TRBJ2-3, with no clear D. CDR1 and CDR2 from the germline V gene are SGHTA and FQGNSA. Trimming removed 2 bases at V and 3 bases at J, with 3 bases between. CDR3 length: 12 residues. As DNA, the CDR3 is TGTGCCAGCAGCTTATCGACAGATACGCAGTATTTT. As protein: CASSLSTDTQYF.